This TCR beta chain was identified in a study of CD8 T cells in Susac syndrome. With random hexamers, reverse transcription was performed on about 0.5 to 1 ug of RNA. Coverage of TCR beta CDR3 amplification by immunoSEQ multiplex PCR extended to 54 Vbeta and 13 Jbeta. TCRdb re-called the immunoSEQ multiplex PCR reads through MiXCR, storing one row per CDR3 protein. The table shows hundreds of thousands of distinct CDR3 sequences, with roughly 85% occurring only once. Deletions cut 3 bases from V and 0 bases from J, with 24 bases between. The V gene's germline CDR1 is ENHRY and CDR2 SYGVKD. The CDR3 runs to 20 residues. Sequencing of TCR beta was undertaken in CD8+ and CD4+ T cells derived from blood. It was negative isolation that provided the CD8+ and CD4+ T cells, whereas TEMRA cells were enriched by FACS.

The origin of this receptor is a human donor with multiple sclerosis. Sequencing was done on a sample of CD8+ T cells from PBMCs. The chain has TRBV10-3 and TRBJ2-1, with D possibly TRBD2 on 6 matching bases. The CDR3 is CAISDGRELPWLSSYNEQFF. The CDR3 region has the DNA TGTGCCATCAGTGACGGCCGGGAGCTCCCCTGGCTGAGCTCCTACAATGAGCAGTTCTTC.